The count of the clone carrying this T cell receptor beta chain is one. This sample is drawn from a study of blood T cell repertoires in COVID-19. As for the study in general: PBMCs, B-cell-depleted T cells, or T cells were the source of the cDNA or gDNA that made up the material.

Libraries were prepared by immunoSEQ multiplex PCR; TCRdb keeps only in-frame clonotypes and omits some of them. The sample shows about 160,000 clones, 80% to 90% of them seen only once. The receptor's source is a man aged 35-49 years with acute or convalescent COVID-19. What was sequenced was peripheral blood.

CDR3 sequence (DNA): TGTGCCAGCAGCCGAGGGGAGACGGGGAGGACTGAAGCTTTCTTT. This translates into CASSRGETGRTEAFF. The rearrangement links TRBV14 to TRBJ1-1, with D possibly matching TRBD1 (5 bases). V was trimmed by 4 bases and J by 5 bases, leaving 17 bases between them. Germline CDR1 and CDR2: SGHDN and FVKESK. The CDR3 is made up of 15 amino acids.